This TCR beta chain was identified in a study of blood T cell repertoires in COVID-19. The ends were cut back, 4 bases at V and 3 bases at J, with 10 bases in the middle. Germline V gives CDR1 SQVTM, CDR2 ANQGSEA. The CDR3 is 13 residues long. Assay: immunoSEQ multiplex PCR; the TCRdb copy retains only in-frame clones and omits some. The table includes hundreds of thousands of clones, 80% to 90% detected once. The sequence was collected from a man aged 35-49 years in a cohort exposed to, infected with or recovered from COVID-19 (not recorded which). The chain links TRBV29-1 to TRBJ2-1, with a tentative D call TRBD2 (5 bases). Material: PBMCs or T cells enriched from blood (not recorded which). Written as DNA, the CDR3 is TGCAGCGTTGGCCTAGCCATCTACAATGAGCAGTTCTTC. It is translated as CSVGLAIYNEQFF.